This is a list of T cell receptor beta chains from one sample in a study of T-cell memory formation after mild COVID-19. From the 5' RACE reads, TCRdb called clonotypes with MiXCR, one entry per CDR3 protein. Of hundreds of thousands of distinct CDR3 sequences listed, around 20% are singletons. Sequencing was done on a sample of PBMCs or a T cell subset sorted from them (not recorded which). These receptor sequences come from an adult woman who had mild COVID-19 (a few samples of this study predate the infection). Cell type and time point are not known. Both conserved end residues are part of each CDR3.

V gene | CDR3 length | CDR3 protein
TRBV9 | 14 | CASSKAQGYNEQFF
TRBV27 | 14 | CASEGQEPQETQYF
TRBV4-2 | 16 | CASSQQGASGADTQYF
TRBV11-3 | 15 | CASSTQGQLNTEAFF
TRBV3-1 | 15 | CASSQGTGPVGGYTF
TRBV9 | 19 | CASSLWDSSIETRSNEQFF
TRBV25-1 | 14 | CASSDPQGGETQYF
TRBV7-2 | 16 | CASSLGTGTRVGEQFF
TRBV5-6 | 14 | CASRRTSASYEQYF
TRBV20-1 | 14 | CSARPSFSGRELFF
TRBV7-9 | 15 | CASSGAGTGETEAFF
TRBV7-2 | 14 | CASSPRDTDYEQYF
TRBV7-2 | 17 | CASSLGRGSRGYNEQFF
TRBV6-1 | 13 | CASERSPSYEQYF
TRBV29-1 | 13 | CSATSMVNTEAFF
TRBV5-1 | 14 | CASSYLDRTGEQYF
TRBV7-2 | 17 | CASSSTASLAGVLEQYF
TRBV6-5 | 14 | CASRSIGALGEQYF
TRBV30 | 12 | CAWSVTGTGYTF
TRBV7-3 | 15 | CASSSARANTGELFF
TRBV2 | 15 | CASSPLITGLNGYTF
TRBV7-6 | 13 | CASSLGRSGELFF
TRBV5-4 | 15 | CASSSPPGQIYEQYF
TRBV6-6 | 16 | CASSKTSGRRNNEQFF
TRBV5-1 | 16 | CASSLVATGDTDTQYF
TRBV5-1 | 14 | CASSTGLAAYEQYF
TRBV20-1 | 13 | CSARPAASYEQYF
TRBV29-1 | 12 | CSVGSVTTEAFF
TRBV18 | 14 | CASSPDRGLTEAFF
TRBV7-8 | 16 | CASFLPGQGASGELFF
TRBV3-1 | 15 | CASSLQTGWVEKLFF
TRBV5-1 | 13 | CASSFDSNTEAFF
TRBV12-3/TRBV12-4 | 12 | CASSLLTWEQYF
TRBV11-2 | 13 | CASDRFAGNTIYF
TRBV5-4 | 15 | CASSLAPSGAYEQYF
TRBV12-3/TRBV12-4 | 19 | CASSSSGTGDRASNHPQHF
TRBV5-1 | 13 | CASSEQGGEPQHF
TRBV7-2 | 15 | CASSLGGVSEKTQYF
TRBV5-1 | 20 | CASSLGLWGSGDSNTGELFF
TRBV9 | 15 | CASSVGLAASYEQYF
TRBV7-7 | 15 | CASSEGTSASNEQLF
TRBV12-5 | 13 | CASGLEPNQPQHF
TRBV29-1 | 12 | CSVDESTDTQYF
TRBV29-1 | 13 | CSVARTGYNEQFF
TRBV4-3 | 14 | CASSQDLAGGQLYF
TRBV7-6 | 15 | CASSLEQGPVDTQYF
TRBV9 | 13 | CASSVAVSDTQYF
TRBV27 | 16 | CASSSQGVWNTGELFF
TRBV7-9 | 16 | CASSLAGGLLYNEQFF